Shown below are 11 T cell receptor beta chains from a single sample sequenced in a study of beta chain features in type 1 diabetes (dated by TCRdb to the late 2010s). Here is what the overall study found, with its caveats: In all four CD4+ subsets, TCRB CDR3 length was moderately but significantly shorter in type 1 diabetes patients.

Their antigen targets remain unknown. Library preparation used the immunoSEQ multiplex PCR assay. The entire amount of isolated RNA was reverse transcribed using the High Capacity cDNA Reverse Transcription Kit, so the sequenced TCRB transcripts were expressed ones. TCRdb obtained this table from immuneACCESS and retained in-frame rearrangements with V and J assigned. These tables miss some clones; where compared with another copy, unresolved V genes account for less than half of the shortfall, and the remainder is unexplained. Across this sample there are some 660,000 clones, with over 12% seen only once. The ten top clones hold just under 0.04% of the sample. The sequenced sample was naive CD4+ T cells from blood. This specimen's cell subset or site label, interpreted: true naive CD4+ T cells. The receptors here all came from a man younger than 30 with type 1 diabetes.

This sequence joins TRBV4-2 and TRBJ2-1; unclear D gene. V was trimmed by 2 bases and J by 0 bases, leaving 14 bases between them. Per germline, CDR1 LGHNA and CDR2 YNFKEQ. The CDR3 runs to 17 residues. The CDR3 protein is CASSQLSKSSSYNEQFF. The CDR3 DNA is TGTGCCAGCAGCCAACTATCCAAGAGTAGCTCCTACAATGAGCAGTTCTTC.

Of note for this clone: In the same sample, other DNA sequences code for this CDR3. The V gene is TRBV5-1, the J gene TRBJ2-7; 7 bases are a match to TRBD2. The V segment lost 4 bases and the J segment 3 bases; nucleotides outside the gene matches: 4. CDR1 and CDR2 (germline): SGHRS, YFSETQ. The length of the CDR3 is 13 residues. CDR3 sequence (DNA): TGCGCCAGCAGCACAAGCGGGGACTACGAGCAGTACTTC. Residues: CASSTSGDYEQYF.

The CDR3 DNA is TGTGCCAGCAGCTTTCGACAGGGAAACTACAATGAGCAGTTCTTC. This translates into CASSFRQGNYNEQFF. The genes are TRBV7-3 and TRBJ2-1; 7 nucleotides align to TRBD1. CDR3 length: 15 residues. Germline CDR1 SGHTA, CDR2 FQGTGA. The V segment lost 3 bases and the J segment 3 bases; nucleotides outside the gene matches: 5. The whole variable domain, filled in from reference TRBV7-3 and TRBJ2-1, reads GAGVSQTPSNKVTEKGKYVELRCDPISGHTALYWYRQSLGQGPEFLIYFQGTGAADDSGLPNDRFFAVRPEGSVSTLKIQRTERGDSAVYLCASSFRQGNYNEQFFGPGTRLTVL.

The rearrangement links TRBV18 to TRBJ2-7; D unresolved. Germline CDR1 and CDR2: KGHSH and LQKENI. The CDR3 is 13 residues long. Trimming took 0 bases from V and 3 from J, leaving 6 bases between them. The CDR3 loop is CASSPPALYEQYF. The CDR3, as DNA: TGTGCCAGCTCACCACCGGCCCTCTACGAGCAGTACTTC.

This chain links TRBV30 with TRBJ1-5, with D hard to call. CDR3 length: 12 amino acids. Germline CDR1 and CDR2: GTSNPN and SVGIG (reference sequence). Deletions cut 5 bases from V and 11 bases from J, with 16 bases between. The CDR3, as DNA: TGTGCCTGGGGGAAGGAGCATCGCGCCCAGCATTTT. Encoded protein: CAWGKEHRAQHF.

This chain connects TRBV20-1 to TRBJ2-1; D may correspond to TRBD1 or TRBD2 (5 bases each). The CDR3 is 11 residues long. CDR1 is DFQATT and CDR2 is SNEGSKA in the germline V gene (reference sequence). V was clipped by 7 bases and J by 2 bases, with 6 bases between them. CDR3 coding DNA: TGCAGTGGAGGGGCCTACAATGAGCAGTTCTTC. Protein: CSGGAYNEQFF.

The genes are TRBV30 and TRBJ1-2; D remains unclear. Germline-derived CDR1 and CDR2 are GTSNPN and SVGIG (reference sequence). V shed 0 bases and J shed 2 bases, with 10 bases lying between them. The CDR3 consists of 14 residues. The CDR3 protein is CAWSVSLHNYGYTF. The CDR3 coding sequence is TGTGCCTGGAGTGTGTCCCTCCACAACTATGGCTACACCTTC.

This chain links TRBV28 with TRBJ1-4; perhaps TRBD1 as D (5 bases). The CDR3 totals 14 residues. V lost 8 bases and J 0 bases, leaving 10 bases between the germline ends. Germline lookup yields CDR1 MDHEN and CDR2 SYDVKM. The CDR3 DNA reads TGTGCCAGCGCTCAGGGAGCAACTAATGAAAAACTGTTTTTT. It specifies CASAQGATNEKLFF.

This clone was detected only a few times. The V and J genes are TRBV6-5 and TRBJ2-1, with 7 bases matching TRBD1. CDR1 MNHEY and CDR2 SVGAGI come from the germline V gene. CDR3 size: 15 residues. After removal of 2 bases from V and 5 bases from J, the junction contained 6 bases not matched to a gene. In DNA, the CDR3 is TGTGCCAGCAGTTACCAGACAGGGTTTGACAATGAGCAGTTCTTC. This codes for CASSYQTGFDNEQFF.

This chain joins TRBV28 and TRBJ1-2; 8 bases are shared with TRBD1. Germline V gene lookup returns CDR1 MDHEN and CDR2 SYDVKM. Losses at the gene ends were 5 bases for V and 8 bases for J; bases not matched to a gene: 10. The CDR3 has 14 amino acids. CDR3 loop: CASSPDRAGWGYTF. CDR3 sequence (DNA): TGTGCCAGCAGTCCGGACAGGGCCGGATGGGGCTACACCTTC.

The V gene is TRBV20-1, the J gene TRBJ2-3; D gene uncertain. The CDR3 is 11 residues long. CDR1 and CDR2 from the germline V gene are DFQATT and SNEGSKA (reference sequence). The germline V and J ends were trimmed by 4 bases and 6 bases, with 8 bases remaining between them. CDR3 sequence: CSATRLDTQYF. DNA for the CDR3: TGCAGTGCTACTCGTTTGGATACGCAGTATTTT.